This T cell receptor beta chain appears in the sequencing data of a study of CD8+ T cells in alopecia areata. General study points: Greater clonality was observed in lesional scalp samples, especially alopecia totalis/universalis, versus normal scalp.

This clone was seen only a few times. The target antigen is unknown. Other nucleotide sequences from this sample produce the same CDR3. Germline V gene data show CDR1 as SGHRS and CDR2 as YFSETQ. CDR3 length: 12 amino acids. V was clipped by 0 bases and J by 2 bases, with 3 bases between them. Peripheral blood samples and lesional scalp punch biopsies were obtained from alopecia areata patients. Sorted populations comprised CD4+ and CD8+ T cells obtained from PBMCs. As the sequencing template, cDNA was produced by extracting RNA and reverse transcribing it. Data came from immunoSEQ multiplex PCR; TCRdb stores just in-frame clones and leaves some out. The repertoire consists of about 98,000 clones, with 40% to 55% occurring once and the leading ten covering 0.79%.

Sequenced sample: CD4+ T cells sorted from blood. This clonotype was obtained from a human donor with alopecia areata. The V gene is TRBV5-1, the J gene TRBJ2-7; D call uncertain. The CDR3 nucleotides are TGCGCCAGCAGCTTGGGTACCTACGAGCAGTACTTC. It encodes CASSLGTYEQYF.